This TCR beta chain is drawn from a study of cytomegalovirus exposure and HLA in healthy donors. Regarding this clone: Its specificity is not known.

Donors likely had unrecorded immune exposures despite being nominally healthy when sampled. The CDR3 runs 14 residues. V was pared by 3 bases and J by 5 bases, with 14 bases between. Germline CDR1 reads SGHRS; CDR2 reads YFSETQ. General study points: Immune exposure information comprised only CMV serostatus. It emerged from a later analysis that several of the most significant clusters appeared to be linked to common viral pathogens. For most TCR beta V segments, an earlier analysis put the productive rate at about 87% or about 30% of the time.

The PCR had 60 Vbeta and 13 Jbeta primers. Method: immunoSEQ multiplex PCR; TCRdb's copy keeps in-frame clones and lacks some. This table has some 120,000 clones, 77% appearing once. The V call is TRBV5-1, the J call TRBJ1-1, with D maybe TRBD1 (6 bases). The sample taken for sequencing was PBMCs. The receptor was derived from a man aged 40-49 years in good health and CMV-seropositive. The CDR3 region is CASSSNTGTTEAFF. The DNA of the CDR3 is TGCGCCAGCAGCTCTAATACAGGGACGACTGAAGCTTTCTTT.